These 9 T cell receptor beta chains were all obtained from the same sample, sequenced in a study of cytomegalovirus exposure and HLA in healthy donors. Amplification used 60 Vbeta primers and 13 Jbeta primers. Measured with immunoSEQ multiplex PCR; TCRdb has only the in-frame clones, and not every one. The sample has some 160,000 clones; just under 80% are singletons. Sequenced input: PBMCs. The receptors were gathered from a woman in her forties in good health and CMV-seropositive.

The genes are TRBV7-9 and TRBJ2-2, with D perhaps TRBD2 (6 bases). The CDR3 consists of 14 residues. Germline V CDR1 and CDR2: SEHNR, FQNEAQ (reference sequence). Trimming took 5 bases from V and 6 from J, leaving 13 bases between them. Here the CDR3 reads CASSPGLNAGELFF. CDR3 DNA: TGTGCCAGCAGCCCCGGACTAAACGCCGGGGAGCTGTTTTTT.

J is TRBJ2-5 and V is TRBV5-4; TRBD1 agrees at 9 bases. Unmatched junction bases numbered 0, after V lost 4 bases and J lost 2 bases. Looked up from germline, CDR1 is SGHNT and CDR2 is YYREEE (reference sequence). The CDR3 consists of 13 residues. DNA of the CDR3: TGTGCCAGCAGCGGGACAGGGCAAGAGACCCAGTACTTC. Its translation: CASSGTGQETQYF.

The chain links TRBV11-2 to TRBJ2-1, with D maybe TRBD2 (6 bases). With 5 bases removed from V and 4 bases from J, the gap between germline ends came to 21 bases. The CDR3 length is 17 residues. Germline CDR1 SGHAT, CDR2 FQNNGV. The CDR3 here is CASSQIRGFTKYNEQFF. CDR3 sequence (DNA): TGTGCCAGCAGCCAAATACGGGGGTTTACAAAATACAATGAGCAGTTCTTC.

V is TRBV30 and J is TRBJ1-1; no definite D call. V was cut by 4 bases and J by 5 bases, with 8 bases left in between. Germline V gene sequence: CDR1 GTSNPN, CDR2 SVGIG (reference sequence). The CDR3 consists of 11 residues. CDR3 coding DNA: TGTGCCTGGATTACTAGGACTGAAGCTTTCTTT. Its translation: CAWITRTEAFF.

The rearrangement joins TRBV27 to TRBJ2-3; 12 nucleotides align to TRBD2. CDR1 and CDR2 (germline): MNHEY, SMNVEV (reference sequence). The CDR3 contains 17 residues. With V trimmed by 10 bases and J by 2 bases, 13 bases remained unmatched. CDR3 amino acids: CATLPVLAGGPTDTQYF. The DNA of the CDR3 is TGTGCCACCCTCCCAGTCCTAGCGGGGGGGCCCACAGATACGCAGTATTTT.

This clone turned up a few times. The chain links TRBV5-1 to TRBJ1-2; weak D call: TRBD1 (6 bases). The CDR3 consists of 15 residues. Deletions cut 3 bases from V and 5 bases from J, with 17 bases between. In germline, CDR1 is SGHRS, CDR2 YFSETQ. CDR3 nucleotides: TGCGCCAGCAGCTCTACAGGGCTGGGAATTTATGGCTACACCTTC. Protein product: CASSSTGLGIYGYTF.

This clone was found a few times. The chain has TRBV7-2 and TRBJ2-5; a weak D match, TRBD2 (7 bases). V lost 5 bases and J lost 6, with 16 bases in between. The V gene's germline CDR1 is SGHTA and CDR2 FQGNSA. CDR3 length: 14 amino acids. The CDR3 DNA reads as TGTGCCAGCAGCCAACAAGGGGGGGGGCAGACCCAGTACTTC. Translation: CASSQQGGGQTQYF.

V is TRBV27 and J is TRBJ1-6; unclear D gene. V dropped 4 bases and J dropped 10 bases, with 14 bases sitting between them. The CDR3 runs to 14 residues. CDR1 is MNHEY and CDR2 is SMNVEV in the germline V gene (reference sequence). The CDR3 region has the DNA TGTGCCAGCAGTTCTCACATCATGGGCTCACCCCTCCACTTT. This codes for CASSSHIMGSPLHF.

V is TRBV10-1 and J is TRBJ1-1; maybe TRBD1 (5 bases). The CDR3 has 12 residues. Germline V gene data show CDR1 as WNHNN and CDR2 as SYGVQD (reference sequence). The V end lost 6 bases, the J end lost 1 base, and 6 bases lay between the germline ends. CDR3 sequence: CASRGQNTEAFF. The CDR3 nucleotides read TGCGCCAGCAGAGGACAGAACACTGAAGCTTTCTTT.